The 8 T cell receptor beta chains listed next were all sequenced from one sample in a study of cytomegalovirus exposure and HLA in healthy donors. PCR used 60 Vbeta primers and 13 Jbeta primers. TCRdb's copy holds only in-frame clones and misses some; the assay was immunoSEQ multiplex PCR. There are about 100,000 clones in the sample; approximately 79% occur only once, and over 15% lies in the top ten. Specimen: PBMCs. The receptors derive from an older woman in good health and CMV-seropositive.

This clone was seen only once. A much larger clone lies one base from this, so it may be a read error. CDR3 nucleotide sequence: TGTGCCAGCAGCTCCAGTACCGGGGAGCTGTTTTTT. Residues: CASSSSTGELFF. The chain employs TRBV13 and TRBJ2-2; no reliable D call. The germline V and J ends were trimmed by 4 bases and 5 bases, with 5 bases remaining between them. CDR1 and CDR2 from the germline V gene are PRHDT and FYEKMQ (reference sequence). The CDR3 covers 12 residues.

The rearrangement links TRBV28 to TRBJ1-4; 7 nucleotides agree with TRBD1. From germline, CDR1 is MDHEN and CDR2 SYDVKM. Trimming removed 5 bases from V and 8 bases from J; junction bases left unmatched: 8. This CDR3 has 14 amino acids. CDR3 sequence (DNA): TGTGCCAGCAGTAAACAGGGGCTTGGAGAAAAACTGTTTTTT. This encodes CASSKQGLGEKLFF.

This clone was observed a few times. In DNA form, the CDR3 reads TGTGCCAGCAGTTTGACAGGGGTTACTGAAGCTTTCTTT. Translating it yields CASSLTGVTEAFF. V usage is TRBV27 and J usage is TRBJ1-1, with 8 bases aligning to TRBD1. CDR3 length equals 13 residues. V was pared by 3 bases and J by 5 bases, with 2 bases of the junction left unmatched. Germline CDR1 and CDR2: MNHEY and SMNVEV (reference sequence).

The chain has TRBV2 and TRBJ2-5, with D possibly being TRBD2 (5 bases). The CDR3 extends over 15 amino acids. Trimming pared 8 bases from V and 1 base from J, leaving 17 bases between. Germline V gives CDR1 SNHLY, CDR2 FYNNEI. The CDR3 sequence is CASSGVRGAQETQYF. CDR3 DNA sequence: TGTGCCAGCTCCGGGGTCCGGGGTGCCCAAGAGACCCAGTACTTC.

The rearrangement links TRBV30 to TRBJ1-1; 8 bases agree with TRBD1. The CDR3 has 14 amino acids. The V gene's germline CDR1 is GTSNPN and CDR2 SVGIG (reference sequence). The junction had 3 bases not matched to a gene; V was cut back by 1 base and J by 2 bases. Here the CDR3 DNA reads TGTGCCTGGAGTGCTGACAGGGGTAACACTGAAGCTTTCTTT. Its translation is CAWSADRGNTEAFF.

The J gene is TRBJ1-4, the V gene TRBV28; maybe TRBD1 (6 bases). Trimming pared 10 bases from V and 7 bases from J, leaving 13 bases between. The CDR3 is made up of 12 amino acids. CDR1 and CDR2 (germline): MDHEN, SYDVKM. The CDR3 sequence is CATTQGSEKLFF. The CDR3 DNA reads as TGTGCCACTACGCAGGGGAGTGAAAAACTGTTTTTT.

The chain has TRBV7-2 and TRBJ2-7; possible D gene TRBD2, 6 bases. Trimming cost V 5 bases and J 8 bases, with 16 bases left between them. This CDR3 region has 13 residues. The germline V gene encodes CDR1 SGHTA and CDR2 FQGNSA. CDR3 nucleotide sequence: TGTGCCAGCAGCCGGGACTGGACTACGCAGCAGTACTTC. Protein product: CASSRDWTTQQYF.

This clone occurred once. The CDR3 region has the DNA TGTGCCAGTAGTCCCCTCTCTACTAGCGGGAGAAGAGAAACCCCCGGAATTACCGGGGAGCTGTTTTTT. The encoded protein is CASSPLSTSGRRETPGITGELFF. The chain recombines TRBV19 with TRBJ2-2; the match to TRBD2 covers 11 bases. Germline V gene sequence: CDR1 LNHDA, CDR2 SQIVND (reference sequence). V lost 5 bases to trimming and J lost 5 bases; unmatched junction nucleotides: 28. This CDR3 region has 23 residues. Together with reference TRBV19 and TRBJ2-2, the CDR3 gives the full variable domain: DGGITQSPKYLFRKEGQNVTLSCEQNLNHDAMYWYRQDPGQGLRLIYYSQIVNDFQKGDIAEGYSVSREKKESFPLTVTSAQKNPTAFYLCASSPLSTSGRRETPGITGELFFGEGSRLTVL.